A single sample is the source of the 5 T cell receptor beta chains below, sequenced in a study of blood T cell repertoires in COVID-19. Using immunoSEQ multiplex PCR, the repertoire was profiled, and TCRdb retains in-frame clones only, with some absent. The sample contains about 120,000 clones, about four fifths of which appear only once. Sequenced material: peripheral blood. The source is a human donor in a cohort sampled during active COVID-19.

The CDR3 sequence: CASKDRGFLTGELFF. CDR3 nucleotides: TGTGCCAGCAAGGACAGGGGGTTTCTGACCGGGGAGCTGTTTTTT. The V gene is TRBV2, the J gene TRBJ2-2, with 10 bases lining up with TRBD1. Looked up from germline, CDR1 is SNHLY and CDR2 is FYNNEI. J was trimmed by 5 bases and V by 7 bases; bases with no gene match: 7. The CDR3 covers 15 residues.

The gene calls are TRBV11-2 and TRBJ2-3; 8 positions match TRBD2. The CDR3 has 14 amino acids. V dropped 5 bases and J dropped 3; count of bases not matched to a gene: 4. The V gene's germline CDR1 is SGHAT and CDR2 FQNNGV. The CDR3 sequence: CASSLLAATDTQYF. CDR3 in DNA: TGTGCCAGCAGCCTACTAGCGGCAACAGATACGCAGTATTTT.

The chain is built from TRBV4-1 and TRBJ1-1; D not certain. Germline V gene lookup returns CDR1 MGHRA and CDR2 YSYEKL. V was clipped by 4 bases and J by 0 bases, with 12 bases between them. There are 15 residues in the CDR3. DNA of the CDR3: TGCGCCAGCAGCCTGGGCCCAGCTATGAACACTGAAGCTTTCTTT. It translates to CASSLGPAMNTEAFF.

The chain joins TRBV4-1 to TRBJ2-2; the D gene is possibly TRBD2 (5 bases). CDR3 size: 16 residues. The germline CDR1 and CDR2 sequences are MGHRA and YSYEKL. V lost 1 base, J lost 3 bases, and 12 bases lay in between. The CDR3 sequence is CASSQALFGDTGELFF. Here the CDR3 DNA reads TGCGCCAGCAGCCAAGCCTTATTCGGGGACACCGGGGAGCTGTTTTTT.

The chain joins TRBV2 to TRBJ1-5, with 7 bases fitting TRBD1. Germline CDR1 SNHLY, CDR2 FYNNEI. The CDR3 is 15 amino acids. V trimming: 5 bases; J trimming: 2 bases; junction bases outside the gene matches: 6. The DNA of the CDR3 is TGTGCCAGCAGTCCCGACAGGGTTGGCAATCAGCCCCAGCATTTT. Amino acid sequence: CASSPDRVGNQPQHF.